These T cell receptor beta chains were read from a single sample in a study of shared clonotypes between healthy human individuals. Method: immunoSEQ multiplex PCR; TCRdb's copy keeps in-frame clones and lacks some. Here the sample spans some 2.1 million clones, approximately 94% being singletons. Sequencing was carried out using naive CD8+ T cells sorted from blood. Receptors were obtained from a man between 18 and 29 years old in good health. The CDR3 runs from the conserved cysteine through the conserved F or W. Fields, in order: CDR3 length, clone size, J gene, V gene, D gene, CDR3 DNA, CDR3 protein. The D gene is left open where the match is weak. Clone size, where shown, is once, few, many, or a class for clones that have expanded.

15 | - | TRBJ2-7 | TRBV13 | TRBD1 | TGTGCCAGCAGCACAGGGGGCCGGGGGTCCTACGAGCAGTACTTC | CASSTGGRGSYEQYF
14 | - | TRBJ2-1 | TRBV10-3 | TRBD1 | TGTGCCATCAGCCCAGGGGGCTCCTACAATGAGCAGTTCTTC | CAISPGGSYNEQFF
12 | - | TRBJ2-2 | TRBV7-2 | - | TGTGCCAGCAGCTTCGGCACCGGGGAGCTGTTTTTT | CASSFGTGELFF
14 | - | TRBJ2-3 | TRBV4-1 | - | TGCGCCAGCAGCCAAGGTGACAGCACAGATACGCAGTATTTT | CASSQGDSTDTQYF
14 | - | TRBJ2-7 | TRBV7-9 | - | TGTGCCAGCAGCTTAGACGGCCCCTTCTACGAGCAGTACTTC | CASSLDGPFYEQYF
15 | - | TRBJ2-2 | TRBV19 | TRBD2 | TGTGCCAGTAGTATCCTGGGAGGGAGTGGCGGGGAGCTGTTTTTT | CASSILGGSGGELFF
14 | - | TRBJ1-5 | TRBV9 | - | TGTGCCAGCAGCTTGTCAGGGTCGGGTCAGCCCCAGCATTTT | CASSLSGSGQPQHF
13 | - | TRBJ2-7 | TRBV5-4 | TRBD1 | TGTGCCAGCAGCTACGACAGGGGGTACGAGCAGTACTTC | CASSYDRGYEQYF
16 | - | TRBJ2-6 | TRBV11-2 | - | TGTGCCAGCAGCTTAGACGTGGGATCTGGGGCCAACGTCCTGACTTTC | CASSLDVGSGANVLTF
14 | - | TRBJ1-1 | TRBV29-1 | TRBD1 | TGCAGCGTTGAAGACTCAGGGGGTAGCACTGAAGCTTTCTTT | CSVEDSGGSTEAFF
11 | - | TRBJ2-1 | TRBV7-2 | - | TGTGCCAGCACCGATTGGGGGAGTCTGTTCTTC | CASTDWGSLFF
15 | - | TRBJ2-7 | TRBV27 | TRBD1 | TGTGCCAGCAGTTACAGGGGCTTTGGCTCCTACGAGCAGTACTTC | CASSYRGFGSYEQYF
14 | - | TRBJ2-7 | TRBV7-9 | - | TGTGCCAGCAGCTTAAGTAACGGGGGTAACGAGCAGTACTTC | CASSLSNGGNEQYF
16 | - | TRBJ2-3 | TRBV29-1 | TRBD1 | TGCAGCGTTGATTACGCGACAGGGGGTATCCCAGATACGCAGTATTTT | CSVDYATGGIPDTQYF
13 | - | TRBJ1-1 | TRBV28 | - | TGTGCCAGCAGGCCCTCGGGGAACACTGAAGCTTTCTTT | CASRPSGNTEAFF
14 | - | TRBJ2-7 | TRBV9 | TRBD1 | TGTGCCAGCAGCCCTCGACAGGGGCAGGACGAGCAGTACTTC | CASSPRQGQDEQYF
14 | - | TRBJ2-3 | TRBV18 | TRBD1 | TGTGCCAGCTCACCACCTCAGGGGGAAGATACGCAGTATTTT | CASSPPQGEDTQYF
12 | - | TRBJ1-1 | TRBV27 | - | TGTGCCAGCAGACAGATAGCCACTGAAGCTTTCTTT | CASRQIATEAFF
13 | - | TRBJ2-7 | TRBV4-1 | TRBD2 | TGCGCCAGCAGCACTAGCGGACACTACGAGCAGTACTTC | CASSTSGHYEQYF
14 | - | TRBJ1-4 | TRBV13 | TRBD1 | TGTGCCAGCAGCGGAGGGGGCGCTGATGAAAAACTGTTTTTT | CASSGGGADEKLFF
13 | once | TRBJ2-7 | TRBV18 | TRBD1 | TGTGCCAGCTCTCAAACAGGGGACTACGAGCAGTACTTC | CASSQTGDYEQYF
14 | once | TRBJ2-7 | TRBV5-1 | TRBD1 | TGCGCCAGCAGCCGCTCGACAGGGGTCCCAGATGAGTACTTC | CASSRSTGVPDEYF
16 | - | TRBJ2-2 | TRBV19 | - | TGTGCCAGTAGTATAGTTCCGTACGCGAACACCGGGGAGCTGTTTTTT | CASSIVPYANTGELFF
15 | once | TRBJ2-7 | TRBV30 | TRBD1 | TGTGCCTGGGCTCTCCCGGGACAGGGAGCCTACGAGCAGTACTTC | CAWALPGQGAYEQYF
13 | - | TRBJ1-1 | TRBV6-6 | TRBD1 | TGTGCCAGCAGTTACACAGGGGTGTCTGAAGCTTTCTTT | CASSYTGVSEAFF
14 | - | TRBJ1-1 | TRBV6-5 | - | TGTGCCAGCAGTTACGGGCCGGACGGCACTGAAGCTTTCTTT | CASSYGPDGTEAFF
16 | - | TRBJ1-4 | TRBV28 | - | TGTGCCAGCAGTTGGGACTCTATAGCAACTAATGAAAAACTGTTTTTT | CASSWDSIATNEKLFF
14 | - | TRBJ1-1 | TRBV5-6 | - | TGTGCCAGCAGCTTGGGCCGACGGGCTGTGGGAGCTTTCTTT | CASSLGRRAVGAFF
11 | - | TRBJ2-1 | TRBV7-2 | - | TGTGCCAGCAGCACTAGCAATGAGCAGTTCTTC | CASSTSNEQFF
12 | - | TRBJ2-1 | TRBV19 | - | TGTGCCAGTAGTATTGCGGCAGCTGAGCAGTTCTTC | CASSIAAAEQFF
16 | - | TRBJ2-5 | TRBV7-9 | TRBD2 | TGTGCCAGCGGGGAGAGTAGCGGGAGGCTAAGGGAGACCCAGTACTTC | CASGESSGRLRETQYF
13 | - | TRBJ2-5 | TRBV7-9 | - | TGTGCCAGCAGAGGGACAATCCAAGAGACCCAGTACTTC | CASRGTIQETQYF
15 | - | TRBJ2-1 | TRBV6-5 | TRBD2 | TGTGCCAGCAGTTACAGCGGGAGGGGGGTGGATGAGCAGTTCTTC | CASSYSGRGVDEQFF
15 | - | TRBJ2-3 | TRBV6-5 | - | TGTGCCAGCAGTTACATCGACAGGTACACAGATACGCAGTATTTT | CASSYIDRYTDTQYF
14 | - | TRBJ2-5 | TRBV9 | TRBD1 | TGTGCCAGCAGCGGCAGGGGGTACCAAGAGACCCAGTACTTC | CASSGRGYQETQYF
14 | - | TRBJ2-3 | TRBV28 | TRBD2 | TGTGCCAGCAGTGCCCGGGGGGGCACAGATACGCAGTATTTT | CASSARGGTDTQYF
12 | - | TRBJ1-1 | TRBV2 | - | TGTGCCAGCAGTGTCGTAGGGGTTGAAGCTTTCTTT | CASSVVGVEAFF
12 | - | TRBJ2-4 | TRBV5-4 | - | TGTGCCAGCAGCTTGGATCAGGACATTCAGTACTTC | CASSLDQDIQYF
18 | - | TRBJ2-1 | TRBV6-4 | TRBD2 | TGTGCCAGCAGTCCCCAACTAGCGGGAGAGGGAACCAACAATGAGCAGTTCTTC | CASSPQLAGEGTNNEQFF
14 | few | TRBJ2-3 | TRBV11-2 | - | TGTGCCAGCAGCTTAAAACCCGGAGCAGATACGCAGTATTTT | CASSLKPGADTQYF
14 | - | TRBJ2-7 | TRBV6-5 | TRBD1 | TGTGCCAGCAGCATCGGACAGGGGATCTACGAGCAGTACTTC | CASSIGQGIYEQYF
13 | - | TRBJ2-1 | TRBV7-9 | - | TGTGCCAGCAGCTTAGGCCGGTCTGATGAGCAGTTCTTC | CASSLGRSDEQFF